This T cell receptor beta chain was documented in a study of chemoradiotherapy in HPV16-positive cancers. Some clones are missing from TCRdb's copy, which holds only in-frame ones; the method was immunoSEQ multiplex PCR. The profile shows nearly 5,500 clones, around 91% of them singletons. Material: blood, obtained from a patient who underwent chemoradiotherapy. This sequence originates from a human donor with HPV-associated anogenital cancer.

CDR3 in amino acids: CASSLKDSLYEQYF. The CDR3 nucleotides are TGTGCCAGCAGCTTAAAAGACAGCCTCTACGAGCAGTACTTC. The chain combines TRBV5-4 with TRBJ2-7; possible D gene TRBD1, 5 bases. Germline V gives CDR1 SGHNT, CDR2 YYREEE (reference sequence). V was pared by 2 bases and J by 3 bases, with 12 bases between. The CDR3 is made up of 14 amino acids.